Following are 14 T cell receptor beta chains from one sample sequenced in a study of neurological immune-mediated disorders. TCRdb passed the 5' RACE reads through MiXCR, listing each CDR3 protein once. Here the sample spans 75,000 to 90,000 distinct CDR3 sequences, 10% being singletons. Sequencing used PBMCs. These receptors came from a man aged 40-55 years in good health.

In this sample, this clonotype turned up many times. This rearrangement joins TRBV5-1 to TRBJ1-2; no clear D. Between the trimmed V and J ends, which lost 4 bases and 2 bases, there was a span of 9 bases. The germline gives CDR1 SGHRS, CDR2 YFSETQ. This CDR3 spans 13 amino acids. Here the CDR3 reads CASSPGWNYGYTF. The CDR3 DNA reads TGCGCCAGCAGCCCCGGGTGGAACTATGGCTACACCTTC.

This sequence joins TRBV5-6 and TRBJ1-2, with D maybe TRBD1 (6 bases). Germline V lookup: CDR1 SGHDT, CDR2 YYEEEE. Between the trimmed V and J ends, which lost 1 base and 2 bases, there was a span of 9 bases. The CDR3 extends over 14 amino acids. CDR3 DNA: TGTGCCAGCAGCTTGACCGGGGGCAACTATGGCTACACCTTC. It is translated as CASSLTGGNYGYTF.

This clonotype has at least ten counts. The rearrangement uses TRBV6-6 and TRBJ2-1; no firm D call. Trimming left V 2 bases short and J 12 bases short, with 8 bases between. The CDR3 totals 11 residues. Germline CDR1 reads MNHNY; CDR2 reads SVGAGI (reference sequence). The chain's CDR3 is CASSYAAGQFF. The CDR3 nucleotides are TGTGCCAGCAGTTACGCCGCCGGGCAGTTCTTC.

This clonotype came up many times. The chain joins TRBV7-8 to TRBJ2-2; 7 bases map to TRBD1. The CDR3 is 17 residues long. Looked up from germline, CDR1 is SGHVS and CDR2 is FQNEAQ. Trimming cost V 4 bases and J 6 bases; bases outside gene matches: 14. The CDR3 region is CASSYPANRGLPGELFF. In DNA form, the CDR3 reads TGTGCCAGCAGCTACCCGGCGAACAGGGGATTGCCCGGGGAGCTGTTTTTT.

This clonotype was found many times. The chain carries TRBV5-1 and TRBJ2-6; D is possibly TRBD1 (6 bases). CDR1 SGHRS and CDR2 YFSETQ come from the germline V gene. Trimming shortened V by 1 base and J by 0 bases, and 14 bases separated the two germline ends. The CDR3 runs to 18 residues. The CDR3 nucleotides are TGCGCCAGCAGCTTGACAGGGATGGGAAGCTCTGGGGCCAACGTCCTGACTTTC. It translates to CASSLTGMGSSGANVLTF.

This clonotype was seen at least ten times. The rearrangement uses TRBV20-1 and TRBJ1-6, with D possibly TRBD1 on 6 matching bases. The V end lost 4 bases, the J end lost 8 bases, and 15 bases lay between the germline ends. The CDR3 is 14 amino acids. The germline V gene has CDR1 DFQATT and CDR2 SNEGSKA (reference sequence). The DNA of the CDR3 is TGCAGTGCTACCGGGACGGGGGGCGATTCACCCCTCCACTTT. It translates to CSATGTGGDSPLHF.

This clonotype was picked up many times. The CDR3 reads CASSFDRADTQYF. CDR3 sequence (DNA): TGCGCCAGCAGCTTCGACAGGGCAGATACGCAGTATTTT. This chain joins TRBV5-1 and TRBJ2-3; 7 bases are a match to TRBD1. The V gene end was trimmed by 2 bases and the J gene end by 4 bases; junction bases not matched to a gene: 1. CDR1 is SGHRS and CDR2 is YFSETQ in the germline V gene. This CDR3 comprises 13 residues.

This clonotype occurred many times. The chain carries TRBV5-1 and TRBJ2-1; maybe TRBD1 (6 bases). This CDR3 contains 13 residues. Germline V gene lookup returns CDR1 SGHRS and CDR2 YFSETQ. Trimming removed 4 bases from V and 12 bases from J, with 17 bases in between. The CDR3 region has the DNA TGCGCCAGCAGCCCAGGGGCGGTCTTGGGGCAGTTCTTC. Amino acids: CASSPGAVLGQFF.

This clonotype was counted ten times or more. This chain connects TRBV28 to TRBJ2-7; no clear D. The CDR3 loop spans 11 amino acids. V lost 3 bases and J lost 7, with 7 bases in between. CDR1 MDHEN and CDR2 SYDVKM come from the germline V gene. In nucleotides, the CDR3 is TGTGCCAGCAGTTTGACCGTAGAGCAGTACTTC. This translates into CASSLTVEQYF.

The chain links TRBV27 to TRBJ2-7, with D perhaps matching TRBD2 (5 bases). The germline V and J ends were trimmed by 6 bases and 0 bases, with 12 bases remaining between them. The length of the CDR3 is 14 residues. The germline gives CDR1 MNHEY, CDR2 SMNVEV (reference sequence). The CDR3: CASSLHGNSYEQYF. CDR3 DNA sequence: TGTGCCAGCAGCCTTCACGGGAACTCCTACGAGCAGTACTTC.

V is TRBV24-1 and J is TRBJ2-5; a possible D gene is TRBD2 (5 bases). V was pared by 1 base and J by 3 bases, with 17 bases between. Germline V CDR1 and CDR2: KGHDR, SFDVKD. The CDR3 length is 17 residues. The CDR3 nucleotides are TGTGCCACCAGTGATTTTGTGTCCACGGCGGAGGAAGAGACCCAGTACTTC. This gives the protein CATSDFVSTAEEETQYF.

This clonotype appeared many times. The chain is built from TRBV3-1 and TRBJ1-2, with D unresolved. CDR1 and CDR2 (germline): LGHDT, YNNKEL (reference sequence). V dropped 4 bases and J dropped 6 bases, with 18 bases sitting between them. The CDR3 loop spans 15 amino acids. CDR3 nucleotides: TGTGCCAGCAGCCTCCTGGACTCGACCGGAGATGGCTACACCTTC. Amino acid sequence: CASSLLDSTGDGYTF.

Regarding this clonotype: It may be a read error: a sequence one base away is much more abundant. This chain connects TRBV7-2 to TRBJ2-1; 11 bases fit TRBD2. The ends lost 2 bases at V and 2 bases at J; junction bases unmatched: 8. The CDR3 sequence is 18 residues long. Germline CDR1 is SGHTA and CDR2 is FQGNSA. CDR3 amino acids: CASSLRPPGLAAYNEQFF. The CDR3 DNA reads TGTGCCAGCAGCTTACGACCCCCGGGACTAGCGGCCTACAATGAGCAGTTCTTC.

This clonotype was detected ten times or more. The rearrangement joins TRBV9 to TRBJ2-1; TRBD2 might be the D (6 bases). The germline V gene encodes CDR1 SGDLS and CDR2 YYNGEE. The CDR3 runs to 15 residues. Between the trimmed V and J ends, which lost 4 bases and 9 bases, there was a span of 20 bases. The CDR3 is CASSRAGLEDIEQFF. Written as DNA, the CDR3 is TGTGCCAGCAGCCGGGCGGGACTCGAGGATATTGAGCAGTTCTTC.